This T cell receptor (beta chain) was captured by sequencing in a study of T cells expressing NK-cell markers. Across the study: The TCR beta repertoires were obtained from sorted CD3+CD56+NKG2C+, CD3+CD56+NKG2C- and CD3+CD56-NKG2C+ T cells. Among the eight sequenced donors, seven tested HCMV-seropositive and one tested seronegative. Regarding the study as a whole: Several donors showed these clonotypes also leading the CD3+CD56-NKG2C+ fraction.

TCRdb reprocessed the 5' RACE reads, keeping one entry per CDR3 protein, no DNA. This sample's table has hundreds of thousands of distinct CDR3 sequences. Worth noting for this clonotype: Its antigen is unknown.

Input material: blood T cells: a sorted CD56 or NKG2C T cell subset, CD4+ or CD8+ T cells, or bulk PBMC T cells (not recorded which). The clonotype comes from a woman between 18 and 70 years old in good health.

CDR3 protein: CASSQRSGEQFF. The rearrangement uses TRBV27 and TRBJ2-1; TCRdb reports TRBD1, a call that lacks DNA to check it against. The CDR3 is 12 amino acids. Per the germline V gene, CDR1 is MNHEY and CDR2 is SMNVEV (reference sequence).